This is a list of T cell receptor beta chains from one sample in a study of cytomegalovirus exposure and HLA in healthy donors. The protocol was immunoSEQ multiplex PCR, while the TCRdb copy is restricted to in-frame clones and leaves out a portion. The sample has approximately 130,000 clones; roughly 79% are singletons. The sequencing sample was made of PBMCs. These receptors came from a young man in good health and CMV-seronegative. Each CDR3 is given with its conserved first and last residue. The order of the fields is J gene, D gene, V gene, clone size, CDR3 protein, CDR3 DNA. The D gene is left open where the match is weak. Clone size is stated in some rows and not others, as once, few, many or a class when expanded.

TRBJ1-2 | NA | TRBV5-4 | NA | CASGGAVPNYGYTF | TGTGCCAGCGGGGGGGCCGTTCCTAACTATGGCTACACCTTC
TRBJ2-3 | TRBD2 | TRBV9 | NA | CASSPRSGSSTDTQYF | TGTGCCAGCAGCCCACGTAGCGGGAGTAGCACAGATACGCAGTATTTT
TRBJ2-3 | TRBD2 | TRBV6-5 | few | CASSSFSGTDTQYF | TGTGCCAGCAGTTCATTTAGCGGGACAGATACGCAGTATTTT
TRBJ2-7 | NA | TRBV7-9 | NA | CASSSSGQYEQYF | TGTGCCAGCAGCTCCTCAGGACAGTACGAGCAGTACTTC
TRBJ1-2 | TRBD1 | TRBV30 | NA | CAEGQGNYGYTF | TGTGCCGAAGGACAGGGGAACTATGGCTACACCTTC
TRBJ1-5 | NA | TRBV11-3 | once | CASSLIRPGRGYNQPQHF | TGTGCCAGCAGCTTAATACGACCCGGGCGGGGGTACAATCAGCCCCAGCATTTT
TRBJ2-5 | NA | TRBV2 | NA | CASLGRLGGDRETQYF | TGTGCCAGCCTTGGTCGTCTTGGGGGCGATAGGGAGACCCAGTACTTC
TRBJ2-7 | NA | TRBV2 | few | CASRIRDYEQYF | TGTGCCAGCAGGATCCGGGACTACGAGCAGTACTTC
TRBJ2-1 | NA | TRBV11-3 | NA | CASSLDLTNNEQFF | TGTGCCAGCAGCTTAGATCTGACTAACAATGAGCAGTTCTTC
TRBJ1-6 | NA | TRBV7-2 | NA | CASSSLFDSPLHF | TGTGCCAGCAGCTCCCTTTTTGATTCACCCCTCCACTTT
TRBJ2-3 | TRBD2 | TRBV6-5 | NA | CASSSLAGSGDTQYF | TGTGCCAGCAGCTCATTAGCGGGGTCGGGAGATACGCAGTATTTT
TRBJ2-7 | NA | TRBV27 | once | CASSLSPLSNSYEQYF | TGTGCCAGCAGTTTATCACCCCTAAGCAACTCCTACGAGCAGTACTTC
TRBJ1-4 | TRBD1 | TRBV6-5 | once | CASSYSTGRTNEKLFF | TGTGCCAGCAGTTACTCGACAGGGCGAACTAATGAAAAACTGTTTTTT
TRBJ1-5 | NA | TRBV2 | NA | CASSEQGNSNQPQHF | TGTGCCAGCAGTGAACAGGGGAATAGCAATCAGCCCCAGCATTTT
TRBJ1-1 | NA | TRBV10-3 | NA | CAISESTSSGTEAFF | TGTGCCATCAGTGAGTCGACATCCTCTGGAACTGAAGCTTTCTTT
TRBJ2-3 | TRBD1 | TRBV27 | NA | CASSWDSTSTDTQYF | TGTGCCAGCAGTTGGGACAGTACTAGCACAGATACGCAGTATTTT
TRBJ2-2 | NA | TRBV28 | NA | CASSLPDGATGELFF | TGTGCCAGCAGTTTACCCGACGGAGCCACCGGGGAGCTGTTTTTT
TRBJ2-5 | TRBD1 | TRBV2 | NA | CASSESGTGVGQETQYF | TGTGCCAGCAGTGAATCGGGGACAGGGGTGGGCCAAGAGACCCAGTACTTC
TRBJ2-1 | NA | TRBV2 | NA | CASTLLYYRGAGNEQFF | TGTGCCAGCACGCTTCTATATTATCGGGGGGCCGGAAATGAGCAGTTCTTC
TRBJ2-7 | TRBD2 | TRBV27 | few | CASSLRTSGSLYEQYF | TGTGCCAGCAGTCTCCGGACTAGCGGGAGCTTGTACGAGCAGTACTTC
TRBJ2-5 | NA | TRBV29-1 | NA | CSARGGGQETQYF | TGCAGCGCCCGGGGAGGGGGGCAAGAGACCCAGTACTTC
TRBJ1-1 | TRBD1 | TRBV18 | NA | CASSPRTGRDEAFF | TGTGCCAGCTCACCAAGGACAGGCAGGGATGAAGCTTTCTTT
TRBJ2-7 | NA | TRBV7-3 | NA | CASSLGGHRYEQYF | TGTGCCAGCAGCTTAGGAGGGCATAGGTACGAGCAGTACTTC
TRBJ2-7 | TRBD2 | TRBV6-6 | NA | CASTRLAGGLEQYF | TGTGCCAGCACCCGACTAGCGGGAGGTCTCGAGCAGTACTTC
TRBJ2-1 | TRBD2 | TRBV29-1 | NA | CSALGDRGRAYNEQFF | TGCAGCGCCCTAGGGGATCGCGGGAGGGCCTACAATGAGCAGTTCTTC
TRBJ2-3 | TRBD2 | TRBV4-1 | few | CASSQKTLAGSTDTQYF | TGCGCCAGCAGCCAAAAGACACTAGCGGGGAGCACAGATACGCAGTATTTT
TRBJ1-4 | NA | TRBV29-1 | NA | CSARGTNEKLFF | TGCAGCGCTAGGGGGACTAATGAAAAACTGTTTTTT